This entry concerns a single T cell receptor beta chain. The clone's antigen remains unknown. Base qualities are not provided; no much larger clone lies one nucleotide away. This sample is part of a study of blood T cell repertoires in COVID-19 (dated by TCRdb to 2018 to 2021). In terms of the full investigation: Collaborator samples came from the United States, Italy and Spain and covered acute and convalescent phases of COVID-19. The material from the prospective study consisted of cDNA or gDNA derived from T cells, B-cell-depleted T cells, or PBMCs. Deeply sampled blood TCRbeta repertoires from subjects exposed to, actively infected with, or recovered from COVID-19 were included in the dataset. The repertoires were released in a freely available public database intended as a resource for research on the immune response to SARS-CoV-2. Samples were obtained from the ongoing ImmuneRACE study (first 160 participants) and from 1,200 or so subjects provided by 6 global collaborators. Sample metadata almost always included a de-identified subject ID, COVID-19 status, age in years and sex. Where HLA class I and class II types were available, the types were taken from metadata supplied by the sample provider, not from assay-based typing.

The junction shows trimming of 2 bases on V and 3 bases on J, and the gene matches do not reach 10 bases of it. From its cysteine to its phenylalanine, the CDR3 spans 17 amino acids. The entry retains the CDR3 DNA only, 51 bases that are in frame from base 1. The germline V gene (reference sequence) gives CDR1 as LNHDA and CDR2 as SQIVND. Each collaborating institution followed its own protocols to collect whole blood in K2EDTA tubes. Collaborator samples were shipped for TCRbeta analysis as frozen whole blood, isolated PBMCs, or DNA extracted from either sample type. The investigation overall reported the following: Clinical and demographic metadata were provided uncurated, with the amount varying by source and participant.

TCRbeta CDR3 regions were amplified from genomic DNA by means of the immunoSEQ Assay, a bias-controlled multiplex PCR. Per the original workflow: The number of nucleated cells in each sample was estimated from the amplification of reference gene primers within the assay. To quantify the absolute abundance of each unique TCRbeta CDR3 rearrangement, sequence reads were collapsed and filtered. For each sample, productive Simpson clonality was calculated by taking the square root of Simpson's diversity index across productive rearrangements. TCRdb re-hosts the immuneACCESS table, in-frame sequences only. Its copies lack some clones; in the studies checked, an unresolved V gene accounts for under half of them, and the cause for the rest is not known. The DNA was the basis for D and trimming; V, J and clone size are from that table. The sample profile shows 200,000 or so clones; about 87% of them were found once. The ten largest account for 1.7% of the sample.

The chain employs TRBV19 and TRBJ1-2, with 9 middle bases fitting TRBD1. This clonotype originated in a man between 70 and 80 years old with acute or convalescent COVID-19. Sequencing was done on a sample of peripheral blood. The CDR3: CASSILGTGSKDYGYTF. The DNA sequence is TGTGCCAGTAGTATATTGGGGACAGGGTCGAAGGACTATGGCTACACCTTC.